A selection of T cell receptor beta chains follows, all from one sample in a study of blood T cell repertoires in COVID-19. Data came from immunoSEQ multiplex PCR; TCRdb stores just in-frame clones and leaves some out. Of 250,000 or so clones in the sample, approximately 86% were seen once. The sample comprised peripheral blood. These receptors were collected from a woman aged 55-69 years with COVID-19, enrolled during active disease. The CDR3 runs from the conserved cysteine through the conserved F or W. D genes are given only for firm matches. The size of a clone is reported for some rows only, either as once, few or many, or as a class for expanded clones.

D,J,size,V,length,CDR3,DNA
TRBD2,TRBJ2-1,few,TRBV28,12,CASSLVAGSVFF,TGTGCCAGCAGTTTAGTAGCGGGAAGTGTGTTCTTC
TRBD1,TRBJ2-1,.,TRBV2,16,CASSVTGLPSYNEQFF,TGTGCCAGCAGTGTGACAGGGCTCCCTTCCTACAATGAGCAGTTCTTC
.,TRBJ2-7,.,TRBV11-3,12,CASSRTGSEQYF,TGTGCCAGCAGCCGCACAGGCAGCGAGCAGTACTTC
TRBD1,TRBJ1-5,.,TRBV18,14,CASSLGQGNQPQHF,TGTGCCAGCTCACTGGGACAGGGGAATCAGCCCCAGCATTTT
.,TRBJ2-4,.,TRBV5-8,11,CASSGRGRWYF,TGTGCCAGCAGTGGCAGAGGCCGGTGGTACTTC
.,TRBJ1-1,once,TRBV19,14,CASSNGDFAFGAFF,TGTGCCAGTAGTAACGGGGACTTCGCTTTTGGGGCTTTCTTT
TRBD1,TRBJ1-3,.,TRBV6-5,16,CASSYSGDRAGNTIYF,TGTGCCAGCAGTTACTCCGGCGACAGGGCTGGAAACACCATATATTTT
TRBD1,TRBJ2-1,.,TRBV6-5,15,CASSTGTGVVNEQFF,TGTGCCAGCAGTACCGGGACAGGGGTGGTAAATGAGCAGTTCTTC
TRBD2,TRBJ2-1,.,TRBV4-1,20,CASSQIPGTSGRAPYNEQFF,TGCGCCAGCAGCCAAATACCGGGGACTAGCGGGAGGGCCCCCTACAATGAGCAGTTCTTC
TRBD2,TRBJ2-2,.,TRBV7-3,17,CASCDYDIAGNTGELFF,TGTGCCAGCTGCGACTATGATATAGCGGGGAACACCGGGGAGCTGTTTTTT
.,TRBJ1-2,once,TRBV2,12,CASRSVPYGYTF,TGTGCCAGCAGATCTGTTCCCTATGGCTACACCTTC
.,TRBJ2-6,.,TRBV19,16,CASSPNRAAGANVLTF,TGTGCCAGTAGTCCCAACAGGGCGGCCGGGGCCAACGTCCTGACTTTC
.,TRBJ2-1,.,TRBV7-3,15,CASSLTSREGNEQFF,TGTGCCAGCAGCTTAACTTCTCGTGAGGGTAATGAGCAGTTCTTC
TRBD1,TRBJ2-2,.,TRBV6-5,15,CASRTGVHVDGELFF,TGTGCCAGCAGGACAGGGGTCCACGTCGACGGGGAGCTGTTTTTT
.,TRBJ2-7,few,TRBV7-8,15,CASGTRGGTFYEQYF,TGTGCCAGCGGAACCCGGGGCGGGACCTTCTACGAGCAGTACTTC
TRBD2,TRBJ2-1,.,TRBV24-1,20,CATSEHPGTSGRAGLDEQFF,TGTGCCACCAGTGAGCATCCCGGGACTAGCGGGAGGGCCGGTCTCGATGAGCAGTTCTTC
.,TRBJ2-1,.,TRBV19,11,CASRDGGEQFF,TGTGCCAGTAGAGACGGGGGTGAGCAGTTCTTC
TRBD2,TRBJ2-1,.,TRBV28,16,CASSFPGGRGYNEQFF,TGTGCCAGCAGTTTCCCCGGCGGGAGGGGGTACAATGAGCAGTTCTTC
.,TRBJ1-3,.,TRBV7-9,13,CASRELQGPTIYF,TGTGCCAGCAGGGAGTTGCAGGGTCCCACCATATATTTT
.,TRBJ1-3,.,TRBV10-2,15,CASSELGGSGNTIYF,TGCGCCAGCAGTGAGTTAGGGGGTTCTGGAAACACCATATATTTT
TRBD1,TRBJ1-2,once,TRBV10-3,12,CAISGTAYGYTF,TGTGCCATCAGCGGGACAGCCTATGGCTACACCTTC
.,TRBJ1-1,.,TRBV19,13,CASSIKGDTEAFF,TGTGCCAGTAGTATAAAGGGGGACACTGAAGCTTTCTTT
TRBD1,TRBJ1-1,.,TRBV11-2,15,CASSYPTGMNTEAFF,TGTGCCAGCAGCTACCCGACAGGGATGAACACTGAAGCTTTCTTT
TRBD2,TRBJ2-1,.,TRBV6-5,15,CASAGTSVSYNEQFF,TGTGCCAGCGCCGGGACTAGCGTCTCCTACAATGAGCAGTTCTTC
TRBD1,TRBJ2-3,.,TRBV15,19,CATSSPTRTGGKVDDTQYF,TGTGCCACCAGCAGCCCTACGCGGACAGGGGGCAAGGTAGACGATACGCAGTATTTT
TRBD1,TRBJ1-2,.,TRBV7-9,18,CASRTTRDRGLANYGYTF,TGTGCCAGCAGAACCACCCGGGACAGGGGGCTTGCTAACTATGGCTACACCTTC
TRBD1,TRBJ1-3,.,TRBV29-1,13,CSVSGQGGNTIYF,TGCAGCGTTTCCGGACAGGGTGGAAACACCATATATTTT
TRBD1,TRBJ1-1,.,TRBV11-3,13,CASSAGGNTEAFF,TGTGCCAGCAGCGCAGGGGGGAACACTGAAGCTTTCTTT
TRBD2,TRBJ2-2,.,TRBV5-4,14,CASNPGRGTGELFF,TGTGCCAGCAACCCAGGGAGGGGCACCGGGGAGCTGTTTTTT
.,TRBJ2-2,.,TRBV27,15,CASGPGGANTGELFF,TGTGCCAGCGGACCTGGAGGGGCGAACACCGGGGAGCTGTTTTTT
.,TRBJ1-2,.,TRBV6-5,15,CASSYSGQSNYGYTF,TGTGCCAGCAGTTACTCGGGGCAGTCTAACTATGGCTACACCTTC
TRBD2,TRBJ2-3,.,TRBV5-1,13,CASSSGGANTQYF,TGCGCCAGCAGCTCGGGGGGGGCAAATACGCAGTATTTT
.,TRBJ1-2,.,TRBV18,13,CASSPARGNGYTF,TGTGCCAGCTCACCGGCCCGGGGGAACGGCTACACCTTC
TRBD1,TRBJ2-7,.,TRBV6-6,12,CASTKDRGEQYF,TGTGCCAGCACCAAGGACAGGGGCGAGCAGTACTTC
.,TRBJ2-4,.,TRBV7-9,17,CASSLGGSRGAKNIQYF,TGTGCCAGCAGCCTAGGGGGATCCCGGGGGGCCAAAAACATTCAGTACTTC